This is a list of T cell receptor beta chains from one sample in a study of shared clonotypes between healthy human individuals. Using immunoSEQ multiplex PCR, the repertoire was profiled, and TCRdb retains in-frame clones only, with some absent. This sample yields some 2.1 million clones, of which roughly 94% are seen a single time; 0.1% to 0.15% belongs to the top ten. The specimen was naive CD4+ T cells sorted from blood. Every receptor here comes from a man between 18 and 35 years old in good health. The CDR3 runs from the conserved cysteine through the conserved F or W. The order of the fields is CDR3 protein, CDR3 DNA, D gene, clone size, V gene, J gene. D genes are given only for firm matches. Clone size, where shown, is once, few, many, or a class for clones that have expanded.

CDR3 protein: CASSLLETGHRQETQYF
CDR3 DNA: TGTGCCAGCAGCTTGCTGGAAACAGGGCATAGGCAAGAGACCCAGTACTTC
D gene: NA
clone size: NA
V gene: TRBV5-6
J gene: TRBJ2-5

CDR3 protein: CAAGASGTDTQYF
CDR3 DNA: TGTGCCGCGGGGGCTAGCGGCACAGATACGCAGTATTTT
D gene: NA
clone size: NA
V gene: TRBV7-2
J gene: TRBJ2-3

CDR3 protein: CASNSLGLGSDTQYF
CDR3 DNA: TGCGCCAGCAACTCTCTCGGACTCGGTTCAGATACGCAGTATTTT
D gene: NA
clone size: NA
V gene: TRBV5-1
J gene: TRBJ2-3

CDR3 protein: CASSPLAGSSYEQYF
CDR3 DNA: TGTGCCAGCAGCCCACTAGCGGGGAGCTCCTACGAGCAGTACTTC
D gene: TRBD2
clone size: NA
V gene: TRBV9
J gene: TRBJ2-7

CDR3 protein: CASSLGGSMWTRIETQYF
CDR3 DNA: TGTGCCAGCAGCTTGGGGGGTTCGATGTGGACTAGAATAGAGACCCAGTACTTC
D gene: TRBD2
clone size: NA
V gene: TRBV7-6
J gene: TRBJ2-5

CDR3 protein: CASSSGQVYEQYF
CDR3 DNA: TGTGCCAGCAGCTCGGGACAGGTCTACGAGCAGTACTTC
D gene: TRBD1
clone size: NA
V gene: TRBV6-6
J gene: TRBJ2-7

CDR3 protein: CASSPRGGNSNTGELFF
CDR3 DNA: TGTGCCAGCTCACCACGGGGGGGAAACTCGAACACCGGGGAGCTGTTTTTT
D gene: TRBD2
clone size: once
V gene: TRBV18
J gene: TRBJ2-2

CDR3 protein: CASSEPNYGYTF
CDR3 DNA: TGTGCCAGCAGCGAACCAAACTATGGCTACACCTTC
D gene: NA
clone size: NA
V gene: TRBV9
J gene: TRBJ1-2

CDR3 protein: CASRVYVAGGPYNEQFF
CDR3 DNA: TGTGCCAGCAGAGTTTACGTAGCGGGAGGACCCTACAATGAGCAGTTCTTC
D gene: TRBD2
clone size: NA
V gene: TRBV27
J gene: TRBJ2-1

CDR3 protein: CASTGELAKNIQYF
CDR3 DNA: TGTGCCAGCACCGGGGAGCTAGCCAAAAACATTCAGTACTTC
D gene: NA
clone size: NA
V gene: TRBV2
J gene: TRBJ2-4

CDR3 protein: CASSWGASGGPQETQYF
CDR3 DNA: TGCGCCAGCAGCTGGGGGGCTAGCGGGGGCCCCCAAGAGACCCAGTACTTC
D gene: TRBD2
clone size: NA
V gene: TRBV5-1
J gene: TRBJ2-5

CDR3 protein: CASSLAMGQDAYEQYF
CDR3 DNA: TGCGCCAGCAGCTTGGCCATGGGGCAGGACGCCTACGAGCAGTACTTC
D gene: NA
clone size: NA
V gene: TRBV5-1
J gene: TRBJ2-7

CDR3 protein: CASSLAQSPLHF
CDR3 DNA: TGTGCCAGCAGCTTGGCTCAATCGCCCCTCCACTTT
D gene: NA
clone size: NA
V gene: TRBV5-4
J gene: TRBJ1-6

CDR3 protein: CASSLGRAEGEQFF
CDR3 DNA: TGTGCCAGCAGTTTGGGGAGGGCGGAGGGTGAGCAGTTCTTC
D gene: TRBD2
clone size: NA
V gene: TRBV11-2
J gene: TRBJ2-1

CDR3 protein: CASSSPPGSTGEKLFF
CDR3 DNA: TGTGCCAGCAGTTCCCCCCCCGGGTCGACTGGAGAAAAACTGTTTTTT
D gene: NA
clone size: NA
V gene: TRBV28
J gene: TRBJ1-4

CDR3 protein: CASSVGAGGTTGELFF
CDR3 DNA: TGTGCCAGCAGCGTAGGAGCGGGGGGGACCACCGGGGAGCTGTTTTTT
D gene: TRBD2
clone size: NA
V gene: TRBV9
J gene: TRBJ2-2

CDR3 protein: CASSLRQSYEQYF
CDR3 DNA: TGTGCCAGCAGCTTGAGACAGAGCTACGAGCAGTACTTC
D gene: NA
clone size: NA
V gene: TRBV7-9
J gene: TRBJ2-7

CDR3 protein: CASSLALGLQETQYF
CDR3 DNA: TGTGCCAGCTCACTTGCTCTGGGGCTGCAAGAGACCCAGTACTTC
D gene: NA
clone size: NA
V gene: TRBV18
J gene: TRBJ2-5

CDR3 protein: CAYRRSGRADTQYF
CDR3 DNA: TGTGCCTATCGACGTAGCGGGAGGGCGGATACGCAGTATTTT
D gene: TRBD2
clone size: NA
V gene: TRBV13
J gene: TRBJ2-3

CDR3 protein: CAWSRTVETQYF
CDR3 DNA: TGTGCCTGGAGTAGGACCGTTGAGACCCAGTACTTC
D gene: NA
clone size: NA
V gene: TRBV30
J gene: TRBJ2-5

CDR3 protein: CASSEMDPLF
CDR3 DNA: TGTGCCAGCAGTGAGATGGACCCTCTCTTT
D gene: NA
clone size: NA
V gene: TRBV6-1
J gene: TRBJ1-1

CDR3 protein: CASTGQYTGELFF
CDR3 DNA: TGTGCCAGCACGGGGCAATACACCGGGGAGCTGTTTTTT
D gene: NA
clone size: NA
V gene: TRBV2
J gene: TRBJ2-2

CDR3 protein: CASSEPWLGRDTDTQYF
CDR3 DNA: TGTGCCAGCAGTGAACCCTGGCTGGGAAGGGACACAGATACGCAGTATTTT
D gene: NA
clone size: once
V gene: TRBV6-1
J gene: TRBJ2-3

CDR3 protein: CASSVLAGGPGNEQFF
CDR3 DNA: TGTGCCAGCAGCGTCCTAGCGGGAGGGCCGGGCAATGAGCAGTTCTTC
D gene: TRBD2
clone size: once
V gene: TRBV9
J gene: TRBJ2-1

CDR3 protein: CASSLTTGALHEQYF
CDR3 DNA: TGTGCCAGCAGCTTAACTACGGGAGCTCTCCACGAGCAGTACTTC
D gene: NA
clone size: NA
V gene: TRBV7-9
J gene: TRBJ2-7

CDR3 protein: CASSPGTAANTGELFF
CDR3 DNA: TGTGCCAGCTCACCAGGGACAGCAGCGAACACCGGGGAGCTGTTTTTT
D gene: TRBD1
clone size: NA
V gene: TRBV18
J gene: TRBJ2-2

CDR3 protein: CASSLADRRAYEQYF
CDR3 DNA: TGTGCCAGCAGCTTAGCCGACAGGAGAGCCTACGAGCAGTACTTC
D gene: NA
clone size: NA
V gene: TRBV11-2
J gene: TRBJ2-7

CDR3 protein: CASSDSGQGAYEQYF
CDR3 DNA: TGTGCCAGCAGCGATTCGGGACAGGGGGCCTACGAGCAGTACTTC
D gene: TRBD1
clone size: NA
V gene: TRBV27
J gene: TRBJ2-7

CDR3 protein: CASGQGHLQETQYF
CDR3 DNA: TGTGCCAGTGGCCAAGGACACCTCCAAGAGACCCAGTACTTC
D gene: NA
clone size: NA
V gene: TRBV19
J gene: TRBJ2-5